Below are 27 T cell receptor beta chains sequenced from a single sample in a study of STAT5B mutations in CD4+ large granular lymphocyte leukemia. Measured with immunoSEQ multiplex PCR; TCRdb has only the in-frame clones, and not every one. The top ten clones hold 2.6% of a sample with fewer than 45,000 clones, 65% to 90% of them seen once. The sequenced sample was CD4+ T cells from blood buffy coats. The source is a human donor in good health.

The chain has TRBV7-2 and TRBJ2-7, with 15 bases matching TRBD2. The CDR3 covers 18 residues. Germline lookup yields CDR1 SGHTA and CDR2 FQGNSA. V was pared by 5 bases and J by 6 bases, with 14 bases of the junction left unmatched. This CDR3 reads CASSPSGTSGRYGREQYF. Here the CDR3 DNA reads TGTGCCAGCAGCCCATCCGGGACTAGCGGGAGGTATGGGCGCGAGCAGTACTTC.

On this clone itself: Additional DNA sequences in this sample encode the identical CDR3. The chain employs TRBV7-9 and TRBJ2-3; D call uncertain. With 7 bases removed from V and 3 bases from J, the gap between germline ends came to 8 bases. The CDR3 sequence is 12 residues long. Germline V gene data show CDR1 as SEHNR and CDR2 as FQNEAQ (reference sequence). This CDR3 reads CASNPLTDTQYF. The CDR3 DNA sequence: TGTGCCAGCAACCCCCTTACAGATACGCAGTATTTT. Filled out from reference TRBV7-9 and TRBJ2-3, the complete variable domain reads DTGVSQNPRHKITKRGQNVTFRCDPISEHNRLYWYRQTLGQGPEFLTYFQNEAQLEKSRLLSDRFSAERPKGSFSTLEIQRTEQGDSAMYLCASNPLTDTQYFGPGTRLTVL.

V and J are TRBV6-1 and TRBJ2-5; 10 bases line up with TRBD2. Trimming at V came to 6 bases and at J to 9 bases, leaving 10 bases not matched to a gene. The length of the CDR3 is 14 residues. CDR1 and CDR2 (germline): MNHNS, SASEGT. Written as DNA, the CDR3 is TGTGCCAGCAGCCTACTAGCGGGAACAGCGGCCCAGTACTTC. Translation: CASSLLAGTAAQYF.

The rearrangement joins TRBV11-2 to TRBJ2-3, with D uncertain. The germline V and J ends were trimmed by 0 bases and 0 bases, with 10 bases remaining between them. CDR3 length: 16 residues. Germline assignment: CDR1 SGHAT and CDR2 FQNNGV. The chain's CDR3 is CASSLDPIGSTDTQYF. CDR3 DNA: TGTGCCAGCAGCTTAGATCCTATAGGTAGCACAGATACGCAGTATTTT.

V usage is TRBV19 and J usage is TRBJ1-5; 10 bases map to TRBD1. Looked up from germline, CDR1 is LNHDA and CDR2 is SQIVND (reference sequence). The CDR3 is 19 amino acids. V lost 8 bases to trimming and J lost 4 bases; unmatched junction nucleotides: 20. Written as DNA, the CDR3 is TGTGCCAGTGTGTCCCGGACAGGGGGTAAAACAGCTCGAAATCAGCCCCAGCATTTT. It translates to CASVSRTGGKTARNQPQHF.

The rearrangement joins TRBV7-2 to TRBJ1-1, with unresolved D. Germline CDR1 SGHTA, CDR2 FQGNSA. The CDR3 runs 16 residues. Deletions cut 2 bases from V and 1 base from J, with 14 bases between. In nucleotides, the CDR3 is TGTGCCAGCAGCTTAACTCCCTCGCGGGGGAACACTGAAGCTTTCTTT. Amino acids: CASSLTPSRGNTEAFF.

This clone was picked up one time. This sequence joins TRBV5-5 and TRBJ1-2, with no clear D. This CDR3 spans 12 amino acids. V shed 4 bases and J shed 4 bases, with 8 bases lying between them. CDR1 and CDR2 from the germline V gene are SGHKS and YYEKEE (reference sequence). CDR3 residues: CASSPLGYGYTF. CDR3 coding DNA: TGTGCCAGCAGCCCCTTAGGCTATGGCTACACCTTC.

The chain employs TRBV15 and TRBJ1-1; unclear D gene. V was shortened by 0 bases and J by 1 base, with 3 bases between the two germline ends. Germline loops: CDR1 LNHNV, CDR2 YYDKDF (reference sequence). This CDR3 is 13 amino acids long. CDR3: CATSRDQNTEAFF. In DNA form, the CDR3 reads TGTGCCACCAGCAGAGACCAGAACACTGAAGCTTTCTTT.

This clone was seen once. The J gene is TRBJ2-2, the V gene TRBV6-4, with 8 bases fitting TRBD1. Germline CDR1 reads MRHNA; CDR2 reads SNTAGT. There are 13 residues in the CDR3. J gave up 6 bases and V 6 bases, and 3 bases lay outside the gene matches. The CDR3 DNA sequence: TGTGCCAGCAGCGGACAGGGCGCCGGGGAGCTGTTTTTT. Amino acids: CASSGQGAGELFF.

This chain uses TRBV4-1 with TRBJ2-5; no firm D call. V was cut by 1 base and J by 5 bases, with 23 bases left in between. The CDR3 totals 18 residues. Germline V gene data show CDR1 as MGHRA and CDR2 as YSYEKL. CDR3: CASSQGRVGVPWGETQYF. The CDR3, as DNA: TGCGCCAGCAGCCAAGGGCGAGTTGGTGTCCCCTGGGGTGAGACCCAGTACTTC.

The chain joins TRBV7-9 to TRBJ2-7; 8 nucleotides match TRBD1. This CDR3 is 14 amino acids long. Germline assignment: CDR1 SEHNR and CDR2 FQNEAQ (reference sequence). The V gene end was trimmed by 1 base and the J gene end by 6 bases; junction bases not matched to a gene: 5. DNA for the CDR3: TGTGCCAGCAGCTTAGAGCAGGGGGCGAGCGAGCAGTACTTC. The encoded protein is CASSLEQGASEQYF.

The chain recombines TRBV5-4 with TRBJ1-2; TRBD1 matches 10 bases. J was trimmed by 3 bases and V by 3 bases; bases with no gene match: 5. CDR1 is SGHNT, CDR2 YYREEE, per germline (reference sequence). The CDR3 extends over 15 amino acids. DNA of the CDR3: TGTGCCAGCAGCTCAGGGGACAGGGGTTACTATGGCTACACCTTC. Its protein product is CASSSGDRGYYGYTF.

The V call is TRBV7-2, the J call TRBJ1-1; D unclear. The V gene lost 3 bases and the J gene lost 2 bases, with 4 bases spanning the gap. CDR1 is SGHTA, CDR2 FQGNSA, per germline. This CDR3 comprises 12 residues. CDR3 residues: CASSFGNTEAFF. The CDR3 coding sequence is TGTGCCAGCAGCTTTGGAAACACTGAAGCTTTCTTT.

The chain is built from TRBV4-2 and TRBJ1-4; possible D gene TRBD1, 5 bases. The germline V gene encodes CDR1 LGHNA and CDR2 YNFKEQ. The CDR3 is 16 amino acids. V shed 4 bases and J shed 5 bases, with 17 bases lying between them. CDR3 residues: CASSPSGEGVNEKLFF. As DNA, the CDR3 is TGTGCCAGCAGCCCCTCGGGGGAGGGAGTAAATGAAAAACTGTTTTTT.

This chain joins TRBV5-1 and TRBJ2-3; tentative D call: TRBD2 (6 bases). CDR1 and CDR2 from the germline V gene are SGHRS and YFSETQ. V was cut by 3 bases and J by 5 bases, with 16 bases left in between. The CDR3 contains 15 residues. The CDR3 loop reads CASSSRPGTGDTQYF. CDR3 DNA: TGCGCCAGCAGCTCACGTCCCGGGACTGGAGATACGCAGTATTTT.

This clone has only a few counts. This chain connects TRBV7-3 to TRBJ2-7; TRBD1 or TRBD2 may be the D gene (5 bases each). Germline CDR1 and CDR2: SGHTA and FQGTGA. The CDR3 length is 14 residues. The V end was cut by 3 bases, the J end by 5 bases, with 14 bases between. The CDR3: CASSFQAGAHEQYF. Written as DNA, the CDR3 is TGTGCCAGCAGCTTCCAGGCCGGGGCCCACGAGCAGTACTTC.

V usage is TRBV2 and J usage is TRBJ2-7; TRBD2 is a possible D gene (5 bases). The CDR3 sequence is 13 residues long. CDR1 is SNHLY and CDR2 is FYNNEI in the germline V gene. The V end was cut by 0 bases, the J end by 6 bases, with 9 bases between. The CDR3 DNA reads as TGTGCCAGCAGTGAAGCGGCGGGCCTCGAGCAGTACTTC. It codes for CASSEAAGLEQYF. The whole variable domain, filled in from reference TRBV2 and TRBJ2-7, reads EPEVTQTPSHQVTQMGQEVILRCVPISNHLYFYWYRQILGQKVEFLVSFYNNEISEKSEIFDDQFSVERPDGSNFTLKIRSTKLEDSAMYFCASSEAAGLEQYFGPGTRLTVT.

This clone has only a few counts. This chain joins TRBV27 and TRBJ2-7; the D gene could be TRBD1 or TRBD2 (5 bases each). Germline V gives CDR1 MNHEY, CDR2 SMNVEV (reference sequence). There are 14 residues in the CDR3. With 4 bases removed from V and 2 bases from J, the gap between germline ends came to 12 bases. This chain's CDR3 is CASSYRDGTYEQYF. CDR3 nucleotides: TGTGCCAGCAGTTACCGGGACGGGACCTACGAGCAGTACTTC.

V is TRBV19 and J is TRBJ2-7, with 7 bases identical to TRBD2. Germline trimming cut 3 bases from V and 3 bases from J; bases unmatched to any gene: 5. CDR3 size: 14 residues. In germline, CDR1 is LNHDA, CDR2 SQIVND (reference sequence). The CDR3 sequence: CASSISGMRYEQYF. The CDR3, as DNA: TGTGCCAGTAGTATCAGCGGGATGCGCTACGAGCAGTACTTC.

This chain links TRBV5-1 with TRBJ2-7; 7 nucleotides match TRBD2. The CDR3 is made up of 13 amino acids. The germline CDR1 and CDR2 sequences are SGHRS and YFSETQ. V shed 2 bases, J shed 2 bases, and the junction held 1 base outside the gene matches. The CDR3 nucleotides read TGCGCCAGCAGCTTTGGGGGGGCCTACGAGCAGTACTTC. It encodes CASSFGGAYEQYF.

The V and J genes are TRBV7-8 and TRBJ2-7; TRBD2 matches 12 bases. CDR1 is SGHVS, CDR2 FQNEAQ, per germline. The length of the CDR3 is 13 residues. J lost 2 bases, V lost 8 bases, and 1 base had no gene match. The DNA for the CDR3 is TGTGCCAGCGGACTAGCGGGAACCTACGAGCAGTACTTC. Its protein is CASGLAGTYEQYF.

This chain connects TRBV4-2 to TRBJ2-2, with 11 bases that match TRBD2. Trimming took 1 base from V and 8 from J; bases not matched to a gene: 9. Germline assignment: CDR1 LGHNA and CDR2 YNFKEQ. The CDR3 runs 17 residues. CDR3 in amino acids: CASSQALAGDPRGELFF. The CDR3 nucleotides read TGTGCCAGCAGCCAAGCACTAGCGGGAGACCCTAGGGGGGAGCTGTTTTTT.

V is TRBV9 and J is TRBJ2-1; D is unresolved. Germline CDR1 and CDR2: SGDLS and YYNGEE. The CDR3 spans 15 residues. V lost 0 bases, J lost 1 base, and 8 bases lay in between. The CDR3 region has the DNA TGTGCCAGCAGCGTAGGTCTCGATTCCTACAATGAGCAGTTCTTC. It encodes CASSVGLDSYNEQFF.

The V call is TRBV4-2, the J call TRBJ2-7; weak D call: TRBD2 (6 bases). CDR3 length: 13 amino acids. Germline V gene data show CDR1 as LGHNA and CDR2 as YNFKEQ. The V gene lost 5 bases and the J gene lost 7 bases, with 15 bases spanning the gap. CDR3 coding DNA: TGTGCCAGCAGCACTTGGACTACCGCAGAGCAGTACTTC. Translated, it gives CASSTWTTAEQYF.

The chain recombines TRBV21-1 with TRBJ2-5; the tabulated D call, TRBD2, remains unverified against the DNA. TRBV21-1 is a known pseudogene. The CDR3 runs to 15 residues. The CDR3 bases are TGTGCCAGCAGCAAAGAATCGGTCATCCAAGAGACCCAGTACTTC. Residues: CASSKESVIQETQYF.

In nucleotides, the CDR3 is TGTGCCAGCAGCATCATCCAAGAGACCCAGTACTTC. It translates to CASSIIQETQYF. The rearrangement joins TRBV2 to TRBJ2-5; D is undetermined. Germline CDR1 reads SNHLY; CDR2 reads FYNNEI. Trimming removed 6 bases from V and 1 base from J, with 6 bases in between. The CDR3 has 12 amino acids. The full variable domain, completed using reference TRBV2 and TRBJ2-5, is EPEVTQTPSHQVTQMGQEVILRCVPISNHLYFYWYRQILGQKVEFLVSFYNNEISEKSEIFDDQFSVERPDGSNFTLKIRSTKLEDSAMYFCASSIIQETQYFGPGTRLLVL.

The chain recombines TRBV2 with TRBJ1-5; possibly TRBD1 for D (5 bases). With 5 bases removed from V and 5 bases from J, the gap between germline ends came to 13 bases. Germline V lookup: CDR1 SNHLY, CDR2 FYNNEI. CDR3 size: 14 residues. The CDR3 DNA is TGTGCCAGCAGTCGGGGCAGGGTTGATCAGCCCCAGCATTTT. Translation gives CASSRGRVDQPQHF. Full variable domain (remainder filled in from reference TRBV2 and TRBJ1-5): EPEVTQTPSHQVTQMGQEVILRCVPISNHLYFYWYRQILGQKVEFLVSFYNNEISEKSEIFDDQFSVERPDGSNFTLKIRSTKLEDSAMYFCASSRGRVDQPQHFGDGTRLSIL.